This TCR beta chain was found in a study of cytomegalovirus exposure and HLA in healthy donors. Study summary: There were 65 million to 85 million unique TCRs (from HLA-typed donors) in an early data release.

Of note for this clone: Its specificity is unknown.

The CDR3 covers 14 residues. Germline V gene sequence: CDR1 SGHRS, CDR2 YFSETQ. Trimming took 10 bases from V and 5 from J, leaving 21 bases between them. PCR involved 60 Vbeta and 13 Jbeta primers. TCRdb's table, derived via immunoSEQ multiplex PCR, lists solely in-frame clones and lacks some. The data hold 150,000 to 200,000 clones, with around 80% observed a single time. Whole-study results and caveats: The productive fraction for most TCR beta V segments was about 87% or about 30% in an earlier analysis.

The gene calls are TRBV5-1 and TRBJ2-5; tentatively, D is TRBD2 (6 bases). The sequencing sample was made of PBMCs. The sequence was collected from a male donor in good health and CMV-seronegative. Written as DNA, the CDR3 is TGCGCCTCCCGACCCCCACGGGGGAGGGAGACCCAGTACTTC. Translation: CASRPPRGRETQYF.